A selection of T cell receptor beta chains follows, all from one sample in a study of blood T cell repertoires in COVID-19. This table comes from immunoSEQ multiplex PCR, and its TCRdb copy is limited to in-frame clones, with some not included. The table shows 20,000 to 25,000 clones, with around nine tenths occurring only once. The sequenced sample was peripheral blood. The receptors derive from a woman in her 70s with active COVID-19. CDR3s include the opening cysteine and the closing phenylalanine or tryptophan. The order of the fields is CDR3 length, D gene, J gene, clone size, V gene, CDR3 protein, CDR3 DNA. A D gene is named only where the DNA matches it firmly. Clone size is given for some rows only: seen once, a few or many times, or a class if the clone is expanded.

14,TRBD1,TRBJ1-6,NA,TRBV30,CAWSGTGALSPLHF,TGTGCCTGGAGTGGGACAGGGGCCCTTTCCCCCCTCCACTTT
15,TRBD2,TRBJ2-3,NA,TRBV5-6,CASSLASGSADTQYF,TGTGCCAGCAGCCTGGCTAGCGGGTCGGCAGATACGCAGTATTTT
15,TRBD2,TRBJ2-1,once,TRBV5-6,CASSHRGGTYNEQFF,TGTGCCAGCAGCCACCGGGGGGGCACCTACAATGAGCAGTTCTTC
15,TRBD1,TRBJ2-7,NA,TRBV7-6,CASSLGTGRTYEQYF,TGTGCCAGCAGCTTAGGGACAGGGAGAACCTACGAGCAGTACTTC
14,NA,TRBJ2-5,NA,TRBV5-4,CASSLVGPQGTQYF,TGTGCCAGCAGCTTGGTGGGCCCCCAAGGTACCCAGTACTTC
16,TRBD2,TRBJ2-2,NA,TRBV5-6,CASSPGRASGVGELFF,TGTGCCAGCAGCCCAGGGCGGGCTAGCGGGGTCGGGGAGCTGTTTTTT
15,NA,TRBJ2-7,NA,TRBV29-1,CSALTLTTSSYEQYF,TGCAGCGCCCTCACCCTGACAACCTCATCCTACGAGCAGTACTTC
14,NA,TRBJ2-3,NA,TRBV5-4,CASSFSGSTDTQYF,TGTGCCAGCAGCTTCAGCGGCAGCACAGATACGCAGTATTTT
16,TRBD1,TRBJ1-6,NA,TRBV30,CAWSVRQGARNSPLHF,TGTGCCTGGAGTGTACGGCAGGGGGCGCGAAATTCACCCCTCCACTTT
19,TRBD1,TRBJ2-1,NA,TRBV9,CASSPSGTGGTLLYNEQFF,TGTGCCAGCAGCCCCTCCGGGACAGGGGGAACCTTGCTATACAATGAGCAGTTCTTC
14,NA,TRBJ2-7,once,TRBV3-1/TRBV3-2,CASSQDGTGYEQYF,TGTGCCAGCAGCCAAGACGGGACTGGCTACGAGCAGTACTTC
14,TRBD1,TRBJ1-1,NA,TRBV7-2,CASSAGTARTEAFF,TGTGCCAGCAGCGCCGGGACAGCTAGGACTGAAGCTTTCTTT
14,TRBD2,TRBJ2-3,NA,TRBV6-5,CASKSGGGTDTQYF,TGTGCCAGCAAAAGCGGGGGTGGCACAGATACGCAGTATTTT
18,TRBD2,TRBJ2-1,NA,TRBV4-1,CASSQDPSSGAVVNEQFF,TGCGCCAGCAGCCAAGATCCCTCTAGCGGGGCCGTGGTCAATGAGCAGTTCTTC
11,NA,TRBJ1-2,NA,TRBV10-3,CAIRRTHGYTF,TGTGCCATTCGAAGGACACATGGCTACACCTTC
15,TRBD1,TRBJ2-3,NA,TRBV7-2,CASSHSSRGTDTQYF,TGTGCCAGCAGCCATTCGAGCAGGGGGACAGATACGCAGTATTTT
15,NA,TRBJ2-5,NA,TRBV11-1,CASSLGGGRSKTQYF,TGTGCCAGCAGCCTAGGGGGAGGGCGCAGCAAGACCCAGTACTTC
15,TRBD1,TRBJ2-7,NA,TRBV7-2,CASSPGQGAHYEQYF,TGTGCCAGCAGCCCAGGACAGGGGGCGCATTACGAGCAGTACTTC
14,TRBD1,TRBJ1-5,NA,TRBV7-9,CASSSTGYNQPQHF,TGTGCCAGCAGCTCGACAGGGTATAATCAGCCCCAGCATTTT
14,NA,TRBJ1-2,NA,TRBV5-1,CASTPQGSNYGYTF,TGCGCCAGCACTCCCCAGGGGTCCAACTATGGCTACACCTTC
11,NA,TRBJ1-1,NA,TRBV25-1,CASSDAGEAFF,TGTGCCAGCAGTGATGCGGGTGAAGCTTTCTTT
18,TRBD2,TRBJ2-2,NA,TRBV5-1,CASSLWAPASGGAGELFF,TGCGCCAGCAGCTTGTGGGCTCCCGCTAGCGGGGGGGCCGGGGAGCTGTTTTTT
17,TRBD2,TRBJ2-3,NA,TRBV18,CASSPRVGGSSTDTQYF,TGTGCCAGCTCACCAAGGGTCGGGGGGTCCAGCACAGATACGCAGTATTTT
14,NA,TRBJ1-3,NA,TRBV30,CAWLQRGSGNTIYF,TGTGCCTGGCTACAGCGAGGGTCTGGAAACACCATATATTTT
14,TRBD1,TRBJ1-2,NA,TRBV6-5,CASSTRDRGNGYTF,TGTGCCAGCAGTACCCGGGACAGGGGCAATGGCTACACCTTC
14,TRBD2,TRBJ2-3,NA,TRBV7-9,CASSLGDYTDTQYF,TGTGCCAGCAGCTTAGGGGACTACACAGATACGCAGTATTTT
16,TRBD2,TRBJ2-1,NA,TRBV4-1,CASSQSLAGGRLTQFF,TGCGCCAGCAGCCAATCTCTAGCGGGGGGGCGTTTAACTCAGTTCTTC
16,NA,TRBJ1-4,NA,TRBV28,CASSQSRTDGNEKLFF,TGTGCCAGCAGCCAATCCCGGACAGACGGTAATGAAAAACTGTTTTTT
16,TRBD1,TRBJ1-2,once,TRBV5-4,CASSRGRDSVNYGYTF,TGTGCCAGCAGTCGTGGACGGGACAGCGTTAACTATGGCTACACCTTC
13,TRBD1,TRBJ1-1,few,TRBV19,CASSNRDRDEAFF,TGTGCCAGTAGTAACCGGGACAGGGACGAAGCTTTCTTT
14,TRBD1,TRBJ1-2,NA,TRBV7-9,CASSWGQGMVRYTF,TGTGCCAGCAGCTGGGGACAGGGAATGGTCCGCTACACCTTC
13,NA,TRBJ1-1,NA,TRBV5-6,CASSDTLNTEAFF,TGTGCCAGCAGCGATACACTGAACACTGAAGCTTTCTTT
16,TRBD1,TRBJ2-3,NA,TRBV5-1,CASSLGRQGALDTQYF,TGCGCCAGCAGCTTGGGACGACAGGGGGCATTGGATACGCAGTATTTT
16,NA,TRBJ2-3,few,TRBV20-1,CSASPWTGRGSDTQYF,TGCAGTGCTAGTCCATGGACAGGGAGGGGCTCAGATACGCAGTATTTT
15,NA,TRBJ1-2,NA,TRBV3-1/TRBV3-2,CASSQEVVVGGGYTF,TGTGCCAGCAGCCAAGAAGTAGTTGTAGGAGGAGGCTACACCTTC
16,TRBD2,TRBJ2-5,once,TRBV11-2,CASSLGLAGGQETQYF,TGTGCCAGCAGCTTGGGACTAGCGGGGGGTCAAGAGACCCAGTACTTC